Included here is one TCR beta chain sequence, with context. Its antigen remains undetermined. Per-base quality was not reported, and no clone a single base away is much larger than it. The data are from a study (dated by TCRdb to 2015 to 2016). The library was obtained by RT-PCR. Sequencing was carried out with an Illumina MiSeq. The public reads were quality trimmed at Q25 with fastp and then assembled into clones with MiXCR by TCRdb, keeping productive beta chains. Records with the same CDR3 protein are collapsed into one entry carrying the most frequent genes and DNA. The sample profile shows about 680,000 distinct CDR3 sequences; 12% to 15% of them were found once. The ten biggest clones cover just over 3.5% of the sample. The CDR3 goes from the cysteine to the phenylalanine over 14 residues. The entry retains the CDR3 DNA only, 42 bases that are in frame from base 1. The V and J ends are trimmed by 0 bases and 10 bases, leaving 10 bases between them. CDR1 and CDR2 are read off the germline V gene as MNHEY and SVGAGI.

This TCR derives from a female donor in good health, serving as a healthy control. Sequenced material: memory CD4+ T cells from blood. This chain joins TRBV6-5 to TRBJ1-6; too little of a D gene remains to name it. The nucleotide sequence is TGTGCCAGCAGTTACTCGAGTGACCCCTCACCCCTCCACTTT. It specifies CASSYSSDPSPLHF.